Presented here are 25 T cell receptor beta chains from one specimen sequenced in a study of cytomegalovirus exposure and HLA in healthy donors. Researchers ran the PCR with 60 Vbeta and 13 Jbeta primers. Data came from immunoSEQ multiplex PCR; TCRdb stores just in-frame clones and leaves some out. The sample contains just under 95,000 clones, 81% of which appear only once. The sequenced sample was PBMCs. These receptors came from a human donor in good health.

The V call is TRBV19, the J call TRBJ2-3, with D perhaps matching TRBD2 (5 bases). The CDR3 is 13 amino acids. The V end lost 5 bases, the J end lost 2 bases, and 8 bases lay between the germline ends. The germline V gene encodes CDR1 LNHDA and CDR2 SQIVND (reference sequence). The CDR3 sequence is CASSAGITDTQYF. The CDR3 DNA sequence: TGTGCCAGTAGTGCCGGGATCACAGATACGCAGTATTTT.

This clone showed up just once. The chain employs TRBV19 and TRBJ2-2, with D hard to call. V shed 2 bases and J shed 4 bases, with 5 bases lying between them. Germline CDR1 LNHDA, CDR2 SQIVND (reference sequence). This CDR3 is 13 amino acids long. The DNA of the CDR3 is TGTGCCAGTAGTATAATAGCCACCGGGGAGCTGTTTTTT. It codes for CASSIIATGELFF. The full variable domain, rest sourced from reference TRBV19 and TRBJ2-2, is DGGITQSPKYLFRKEGQNVTLSCEQNLNHDAMYWYRQDPGQGLRLIYYSQIVNDFQKGDIAEGYSVSREKKESFPLTVTSAQKNPTAFYLCASSIIATGELFFGEGSRLTVL.

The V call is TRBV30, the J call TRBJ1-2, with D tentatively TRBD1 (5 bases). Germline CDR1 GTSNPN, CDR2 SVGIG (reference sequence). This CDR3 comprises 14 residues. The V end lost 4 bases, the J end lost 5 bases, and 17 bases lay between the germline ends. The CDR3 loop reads CAWTRGLDSYGYTF. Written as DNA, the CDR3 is TGTGCCTGGACCCGGGGACTGGACTCTTATGGCTACACCTTC.

The CDR3 protein is CASSQEGGNIYEQYF. The CDR3 DNA reads as TGTGCCAGCAGCCAAGAAGGCGGGAATATCTACGAGCAGTACTTC. The chain carries TRBV4-2 and TRBJ2-7, with a possible D match to TRBD2 (6 bases). The V end lost 0 bases, the J end lost 3 bases, and 12 bases lay between the germline ends. CDR1 and CDR2 (germline): LGHNA, YNFKEQ. This CDR3 has 15 residues.

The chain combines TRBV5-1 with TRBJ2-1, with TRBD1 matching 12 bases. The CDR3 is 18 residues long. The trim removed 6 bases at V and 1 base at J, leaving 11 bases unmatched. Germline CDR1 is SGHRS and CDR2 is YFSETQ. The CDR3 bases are TGCGCCAGCACCCGGACGGGACAGGGGGCGAGGTCCTACAATGAGCAGTTCTTC. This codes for CASTRTGQGARSYNEQFF.

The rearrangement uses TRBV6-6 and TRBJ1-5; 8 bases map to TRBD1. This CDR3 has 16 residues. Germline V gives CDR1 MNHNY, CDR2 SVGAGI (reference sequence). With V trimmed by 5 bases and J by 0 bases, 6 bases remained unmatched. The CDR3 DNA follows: TGTGCCAGCAGTCAGACAGGGGCGGGTAGCAATCAGCCCCAGCATTTT. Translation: CASSQTGAGSNQPQHF.

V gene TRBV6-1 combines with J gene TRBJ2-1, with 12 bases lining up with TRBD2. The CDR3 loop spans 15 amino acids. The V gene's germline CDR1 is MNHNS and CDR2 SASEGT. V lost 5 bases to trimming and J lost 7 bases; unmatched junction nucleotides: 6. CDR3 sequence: CASSTRTSGGNEQFF. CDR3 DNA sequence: TGTGCCAGCAGTACCAGAACTAGCGGGGGGAATGAGCAGTTCTTC.

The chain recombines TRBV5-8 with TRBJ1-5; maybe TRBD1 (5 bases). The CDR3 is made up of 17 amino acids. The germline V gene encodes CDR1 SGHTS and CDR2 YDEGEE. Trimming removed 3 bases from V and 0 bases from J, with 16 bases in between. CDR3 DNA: TGTGCCAGCAGCTCCTCCGGAACAGGATATAGCAATCAGCCCCAGCATTTT. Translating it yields CASSSSGTGYSNQPQHF.

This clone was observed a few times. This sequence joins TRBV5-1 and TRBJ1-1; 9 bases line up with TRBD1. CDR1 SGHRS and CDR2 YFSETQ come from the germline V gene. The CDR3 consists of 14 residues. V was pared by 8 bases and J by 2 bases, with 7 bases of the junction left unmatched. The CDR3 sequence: CASRLTGGNTEAFF. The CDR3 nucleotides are TGCGCCAGTAGATTGACAGGGGGAAACACTGAAGCTTTCTTT.

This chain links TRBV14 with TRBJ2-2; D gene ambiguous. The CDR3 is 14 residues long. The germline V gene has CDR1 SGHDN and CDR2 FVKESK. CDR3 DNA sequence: TGTCCTATGGGCCCTTCACAATACACCGGGGAGCTGTTTTTT. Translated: CPMGPSQYTGELFF. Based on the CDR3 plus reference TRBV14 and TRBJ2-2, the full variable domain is EAGVTQFPSHSVIEKGQTVTLRCDPISGHDNLYWYRRVMGKEIKFLLHFVKESKQDESGMPNNRFLAERTGGTYSTLKVQPAELEDSGVYFCPMGPSQYTGELFFGEGSRLTVL.

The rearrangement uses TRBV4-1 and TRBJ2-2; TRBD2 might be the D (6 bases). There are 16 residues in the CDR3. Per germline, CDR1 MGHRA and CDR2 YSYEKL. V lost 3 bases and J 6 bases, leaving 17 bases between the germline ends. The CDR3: CASSQPRLVKSGELFF. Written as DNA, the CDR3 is TGCGCCAGCAGCCAGCCACGACTAGTGAAATCCGGGGAGCTGTTTTTT.

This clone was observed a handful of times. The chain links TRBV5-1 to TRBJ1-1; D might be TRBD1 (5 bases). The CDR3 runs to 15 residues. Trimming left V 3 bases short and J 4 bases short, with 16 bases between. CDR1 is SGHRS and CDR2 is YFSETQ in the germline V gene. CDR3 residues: CASSSGGVKGTEAFF. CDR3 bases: TGCGCCAGCAGCTCCGGGGGGGTGAAGGGCACTGAAGCTTTCTTT.

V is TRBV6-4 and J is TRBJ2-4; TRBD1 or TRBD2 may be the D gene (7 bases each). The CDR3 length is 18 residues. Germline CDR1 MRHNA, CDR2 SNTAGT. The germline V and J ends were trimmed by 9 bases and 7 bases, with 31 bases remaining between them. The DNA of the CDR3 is TGTGCCAGTAGGGACAGTAGGCCTGGCGGGAGTGTGTGCAACATTCAGTACTTC. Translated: CASRDSRPGGSVCNIQYF.

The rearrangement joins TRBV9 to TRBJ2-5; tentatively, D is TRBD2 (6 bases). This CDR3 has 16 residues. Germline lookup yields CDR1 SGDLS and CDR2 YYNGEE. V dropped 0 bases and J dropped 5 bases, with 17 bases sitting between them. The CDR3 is CASSVAGTRAGETQYF. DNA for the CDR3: TGTGCCAGCAGCGTAGCTGGGACCCGGGCGGGGGAGACCCAGTACTTC.

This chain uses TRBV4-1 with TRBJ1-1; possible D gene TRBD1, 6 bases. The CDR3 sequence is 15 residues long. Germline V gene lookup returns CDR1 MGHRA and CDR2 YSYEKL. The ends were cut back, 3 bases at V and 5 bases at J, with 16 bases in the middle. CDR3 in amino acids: CASSHPGQGKTEAFF. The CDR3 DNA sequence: TGCGCCAGCAGCCACCCGGGACAAGGAAAGACTGAAGCTTTCTTT.

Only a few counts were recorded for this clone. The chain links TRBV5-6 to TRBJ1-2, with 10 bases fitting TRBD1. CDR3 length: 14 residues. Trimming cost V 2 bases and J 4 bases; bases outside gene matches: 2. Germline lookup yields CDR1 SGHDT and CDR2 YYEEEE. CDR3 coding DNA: TGTGCCAGCAGCTTCGGGACAGGGGTCTATGGCTACACCTTC. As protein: CASSFGTGVYGYTF.

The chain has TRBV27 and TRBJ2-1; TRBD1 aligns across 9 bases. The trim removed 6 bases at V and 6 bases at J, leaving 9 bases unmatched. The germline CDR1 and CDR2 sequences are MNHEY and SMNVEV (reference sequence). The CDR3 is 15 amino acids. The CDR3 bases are TGTGCCAGCAGCACGGACAGGGGTGGATTCAATGAGCAGTTCTTC. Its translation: CASSTDRGGFNEQFF.

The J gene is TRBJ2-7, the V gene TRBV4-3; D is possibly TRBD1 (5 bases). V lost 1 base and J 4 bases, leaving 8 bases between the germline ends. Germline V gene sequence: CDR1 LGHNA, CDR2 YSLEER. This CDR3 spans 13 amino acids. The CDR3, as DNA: TGCGCCAGCAGCCAAGGTGACAGATACGAGCAGTACTTC. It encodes CASSQGDRYEQYF.

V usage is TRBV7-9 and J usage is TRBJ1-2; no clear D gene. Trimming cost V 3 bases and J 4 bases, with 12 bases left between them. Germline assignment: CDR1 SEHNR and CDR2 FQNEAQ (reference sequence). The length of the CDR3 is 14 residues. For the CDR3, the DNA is TGTGCCAGCAGCTTTCTATCCCCGGGCTATGGCTACACCTTC. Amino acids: CASSFLSPGYGYTF.

DNA of the CDR3: TGTGCCAGTAGTGGTGCCAGGGAACGGACCGGGGAGCTGTTTTTT. Its protein product is CASSGARERTGELFF. This chain links TRBV19 with TRBJ2-2; TRBD1 is a possible D gene (5 bases). Germline assignment: CDR1 LNHDA and CDR2 SQIVND (reference sequence). The CDR3 is 15 residues long. Trimming left V 5 bases short and J 5 bases short, with 15 bases between. The variable domain in full, completed from reference TRBV19 and TRBJ2-2, reads DGGITQSPKYLFRKEGQNVTLSCEQNLNHDAMYWYRQDPGQGLRLIYYSQIVNDFQKGDIAEGYSVSREKKESFPLTVTSAQKNPTAFYLCASSGARERTGELFFGEGSRLTVL.

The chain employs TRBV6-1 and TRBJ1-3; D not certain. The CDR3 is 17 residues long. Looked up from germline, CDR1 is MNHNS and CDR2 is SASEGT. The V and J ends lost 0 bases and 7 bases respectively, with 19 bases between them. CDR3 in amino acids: CASSEARLAVSRNTIYF. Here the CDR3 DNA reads TGTGCCAGCAGTGAAGCTAGGTTGGCTGTCAGCAGGAACACCATATATTTT.

CDR3 in DNA: TGTGCCAGCAGCTCCTACAGCTACGAGCAGTACTTC. Its translation: CASSSYSYEQYF. The chain joins TRBV7-2 to TRBJ2-7; no firm D call. CDR1 is SGHTA and CDR2 is FQGNSA in the germline V gene. Deletions cut 4 bases from V and 3 bases from J, with 7 bases between. CDR3 length: 12 residues.

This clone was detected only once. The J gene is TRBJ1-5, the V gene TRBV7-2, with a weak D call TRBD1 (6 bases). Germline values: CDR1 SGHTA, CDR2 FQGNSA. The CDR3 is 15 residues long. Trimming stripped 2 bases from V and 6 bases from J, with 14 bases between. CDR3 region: CASSLSGGSGQPQHF. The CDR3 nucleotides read TGTGCCAGCAGCTTATCGGGGGGCTCGGGTCAGCCCCAGCATTTT. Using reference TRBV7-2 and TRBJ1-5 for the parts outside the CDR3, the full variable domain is GAGVSQSPSNKVTEKGKDVELRCDPISGHTALYWYRQSLGQGLEFLIYFQGNSAPDKSGLPSDRFSAERTGGSVSTLTIQRTQQEDSAVYLCASSLSGGSGQPQHFGDGTRLSIL.

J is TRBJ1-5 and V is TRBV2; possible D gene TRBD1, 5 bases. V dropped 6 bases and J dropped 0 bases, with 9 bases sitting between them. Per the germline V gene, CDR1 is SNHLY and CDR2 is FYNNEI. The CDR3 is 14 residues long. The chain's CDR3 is CASRMDISNQPQHF. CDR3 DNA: TGTGCCAGCAGGATGGACATTAGCAATCAGCCCCAGCATTTT.

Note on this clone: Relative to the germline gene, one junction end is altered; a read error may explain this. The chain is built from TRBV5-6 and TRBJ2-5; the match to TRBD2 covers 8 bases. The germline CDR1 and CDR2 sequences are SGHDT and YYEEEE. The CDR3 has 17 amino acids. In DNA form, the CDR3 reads TGTGCCAGCAGCTTGGCGCCGGGACTAGATTCGGGAGAGACCCGGTACTTC. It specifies CASSLAPGLDSGETRYF.